This T cell receptor beta chain was observed in a study of blood T cell repertoires in COVID-19 (TCRdb year 2020). About the investigation overall: The collaborator samples originated in the United States, Italy and Spain and spanned the acute and convalescent phases of COVID-19. The prospective study material was composed of cDNA or gDNA derived from T cells, B-cell-depleted T cells, or PBMCs. Subjects who had been exposed to COVID-19, were actively infected with it, or had recovered from it provided the deeply sampled blood TCRbeta repertoires that made up the dataset. The repertoires were released in a freely available public database intended as a resource for research on the immune response to SARS-CoV-2. Samples were obtained from the ongoing ImmuneRACE study (first 160 participants) and from over 1,000 subjects provided by 6 global collaborators. The sample metadata nearly always contained a de-identified subject ID, COVID-19 status, age in years and sex. HLA class I and class II types, where available, came from metadata supplied by the sample provider rather than from assay-based typing.

Study-wide findings and limitations: The amount of clinical and demographic metadata varied by source and participant and was provided uncurated.

As regards this clone: Its antigen has not been determined. No clone much larger than this one lies a single base away; base qualities are absent.

Each collaborating institution followed its own protocols to collect whole blood in K2EDTA tubes. For TCRbeta analysis, collaborators shipped samples in one of three forms: frozen whole blood, isolated PBMCs, or DNA extracted from either of those sample types. TCRbeta CDR3 regions were amplified from genomic DNA using the immunoSEQ Assay, a bias-controlled multiplex PCR. The published analysis was carried out like this. The number of nucleated cells in each sample was estimated from the amplification of reference gene primers within the assay. Sequence reads were collapsed and filtered to measure the absolute abundance of every unique TCRbeta CDR3 rearrangement. For each sample, productive Simpson clonality was calculated as the square root of Simpson's diversity index across productive rearrangements. Entries here come from immuneACCESS through TCRdb and include only in-frame sequences with V and J called. Some clones fail to appear in such tables; in the studies checked, an unresolved V gene covers under half of the shortfall, and the cause of the remainder is unknown. The DNA was the basis for D and trimming; V, J and clone size are from that table. Present in this sample are about 130,000 clones, roughly 88% of which were seen just once. Around a tenth of the sample rests with the top ten.

V and J are truncated by 5 bases and 1 base respectively, leaving an intervening sequence of 14 bases. The CDR3 covers 15 residues, taking in both the cysteine and the phenylalanine. Only the CDR3 region is kept as DNA, spanning 45 bases read in frame from base 1. Sequences SGHTA (CDR1) and FQGNSA (CDR2) are obtained from the germline V gene. This chain joins TRBV7-2 to TRBJ1-1, with no confident D gene call. Sequencing input: peripheral blood. This receptor was taken from a man between 45 and 60 years old with acute or convalescent COVID-19. CDR3 protein: CASSLLPSGNTEAFF. The sequenced DNA is TGTGCCAGCAGCCTCTTACCTTCGGGGAACACTGAAGCTTTCTTT.